Included here is one TCR beta chain sequence, with context. As yet, its antigen is unknown. The source of the sample is a study of OX40 agonist ivuxolimab in advanced cancers. Study background: With ivuxolimab, an agonistic anti-OX40 (CD134) antibody, patients were treated. Dose-escalation patients suffered from hepatocellular carcinoma, melanoma, renal cell or head and neck cancer.

Clones were read by immunoSEQ multiplex PCR, and TCRdb kept only the in-frame ones, dropping some. The sample holds approximately 48,000 clones; roughly 89% are singletons and the top ten take under 13%. The germline V gene encodes CDR1 LNHDA and CDR2 SQIVND (reference sequence). The CDR3 runs 14 residues. Unmatched junction bases numbered 10, after V lost 10 bases and J lost 5 bases. Study-wide points: It was not determined which antigens were specifically recognized by the peripheral T cells that had undergone clonal expansion. Averaging showed that CD8+ T cells had more expanded clones than CD4+ did.

This specimen consisted of CD4+ or CD8+ T cells sorted from blood, obtained in a trial of the OX40 agonist ivuxolimab. The sequence came from an adult with an advanced solid tumor such as melanoma, head and neck, liver or kidney cancer. The rearrangement links TRBV19 to TRBJ2-1; 8 nucleotides match TRBD2. CDR3 DNA sequence: TGTGCCATCGGAGCGGGAGTTACCCACAATGAGCAGTTCTTC. Amino acids: CAIGAGVTHNEQFF.